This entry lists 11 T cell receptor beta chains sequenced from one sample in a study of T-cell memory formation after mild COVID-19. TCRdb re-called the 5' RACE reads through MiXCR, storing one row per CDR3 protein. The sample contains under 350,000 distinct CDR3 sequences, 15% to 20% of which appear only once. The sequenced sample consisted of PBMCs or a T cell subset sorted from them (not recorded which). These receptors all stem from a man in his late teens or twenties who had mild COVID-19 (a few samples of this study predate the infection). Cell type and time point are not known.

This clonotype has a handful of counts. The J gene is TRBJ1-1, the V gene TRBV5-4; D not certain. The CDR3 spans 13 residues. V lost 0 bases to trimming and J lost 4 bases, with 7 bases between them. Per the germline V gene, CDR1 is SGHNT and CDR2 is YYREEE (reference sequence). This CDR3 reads CASSLVGFTEAFF. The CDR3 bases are TGTGCCAGCAGCTTGGTAGGGTTCACTGAAGCTTTCTTT.

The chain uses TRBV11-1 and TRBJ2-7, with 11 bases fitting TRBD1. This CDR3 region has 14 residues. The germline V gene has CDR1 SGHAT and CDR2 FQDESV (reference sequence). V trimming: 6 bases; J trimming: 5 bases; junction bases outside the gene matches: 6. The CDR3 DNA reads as TGTGCCAGCAGTCCGGGACAGGGGGAGGACGAGCAGTACTTC. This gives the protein CASSPGQGEDEQYF.

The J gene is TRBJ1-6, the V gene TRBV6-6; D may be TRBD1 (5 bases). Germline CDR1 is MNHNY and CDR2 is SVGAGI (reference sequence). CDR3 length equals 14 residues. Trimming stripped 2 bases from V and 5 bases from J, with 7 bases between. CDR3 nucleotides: TGTGCCAGCAGTTACCGGGGGAATAATTCACCCCTCCACTTT. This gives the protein CASSYRGNNSPLHF.

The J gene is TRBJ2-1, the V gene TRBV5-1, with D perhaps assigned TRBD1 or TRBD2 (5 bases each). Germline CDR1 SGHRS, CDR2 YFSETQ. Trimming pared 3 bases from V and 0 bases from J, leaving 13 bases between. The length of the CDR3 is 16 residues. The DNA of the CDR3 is TGCGCCAGCAGCTGGACGGGGCCAAGCTCCTACAATGAGCAGTTCTTC. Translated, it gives CASSWTGPSSYNEQFF.

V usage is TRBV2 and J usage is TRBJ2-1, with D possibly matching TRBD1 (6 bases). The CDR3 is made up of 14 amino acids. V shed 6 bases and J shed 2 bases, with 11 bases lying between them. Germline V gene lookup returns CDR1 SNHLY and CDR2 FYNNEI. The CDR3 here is CASRPPGAYNEQFF. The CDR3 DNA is TGTGCCAGCAGGCCCCCAGGGGCCTACAATGAGCAGTTCTTC. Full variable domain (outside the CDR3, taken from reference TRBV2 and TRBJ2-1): EPEVTQTPSHQVTQMGQEVILRCVPISNHLYFYWYRQILGQKVEFLVSFYNNEISEKSEIFDDQFSVERPDGSNFTLKIRSTKLEDSAMYFCASRPPGAYNEQFFGPGTRLTVL.

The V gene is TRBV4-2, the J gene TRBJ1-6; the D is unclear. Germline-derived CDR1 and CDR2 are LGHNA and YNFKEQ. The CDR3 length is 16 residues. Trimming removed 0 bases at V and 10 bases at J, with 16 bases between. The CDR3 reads CASSQDLSRFRSPLHF. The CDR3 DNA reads TGTGCCAGCAGCCAAGATCTAAGCCGATTTAGGTCACCCCTCCACTTT.

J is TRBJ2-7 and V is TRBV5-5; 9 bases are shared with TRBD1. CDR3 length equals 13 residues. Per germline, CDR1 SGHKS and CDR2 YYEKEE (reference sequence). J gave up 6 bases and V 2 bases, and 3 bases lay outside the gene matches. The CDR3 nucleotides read TGTGCCAGCAGCTTTCTGGGACAGGGCGAGCAGTACGTC. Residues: CASSFLGQGEQYV.

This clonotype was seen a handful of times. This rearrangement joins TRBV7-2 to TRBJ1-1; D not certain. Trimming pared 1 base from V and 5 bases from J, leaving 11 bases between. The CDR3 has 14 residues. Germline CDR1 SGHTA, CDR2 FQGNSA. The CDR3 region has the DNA TGTGCCAGCAGCTTAGTAGGGCTGGGAACTGAAGCTTTCTTT. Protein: CASSLVGLGTEAFF. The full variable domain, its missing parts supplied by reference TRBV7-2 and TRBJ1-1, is GAGVSQSPSNKVTEKGKDVELRCDPISGHTALYWYRQSLGQGLEFLIYFQGNSAPDKSGLPSDRFSAERTGGSVSTLTIQRTQQEDSAVYLCASSLVGLGTEAFFGQGTRLTVV.

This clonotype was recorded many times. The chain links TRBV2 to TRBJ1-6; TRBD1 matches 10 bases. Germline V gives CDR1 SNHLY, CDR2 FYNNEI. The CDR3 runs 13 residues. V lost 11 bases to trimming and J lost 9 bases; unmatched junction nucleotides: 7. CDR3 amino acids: CAGRTGGLSPLHF. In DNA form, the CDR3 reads TGTGCCGGACGGACAGGGGGTCTTTCACCCCTCCACTTT.

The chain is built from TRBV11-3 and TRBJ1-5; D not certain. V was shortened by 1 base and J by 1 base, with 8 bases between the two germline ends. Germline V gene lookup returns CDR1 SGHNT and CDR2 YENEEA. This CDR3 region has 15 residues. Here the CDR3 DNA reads TGTGCCAGCAGCTTAGTTGGACCGAGCAATCAGCCCCAGCATTTT. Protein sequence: CASSLVGPSNQPQHF.

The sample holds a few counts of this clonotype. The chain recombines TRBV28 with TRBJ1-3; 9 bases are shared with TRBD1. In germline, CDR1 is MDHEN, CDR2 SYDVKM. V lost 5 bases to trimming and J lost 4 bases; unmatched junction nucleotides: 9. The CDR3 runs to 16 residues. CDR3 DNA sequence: TGTGCCAGCAGTAGTCCCGGGACAGGGTTCGGAAACACCATATATTTT. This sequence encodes CASSSPGTGFGNTIYF.